The source of this T cell receptor (beta chain) is a study of cytomegalovirus exposure and HLA in healthy donors. About the research overall: The same platform used for the approximately 670 first-cohort repertoires was also used for the 95 to 150 validation repertoires, as a later analysis reported.

Assay: immunoSEQ multiplex PCR; the TCRdb copy retains only in-frame clones and omits some. The top ten hold around 2.4% of the sample, which has about 160,000 clones, 75% to 90% seen once. Germline assignment: CDR1 SGHTA and CDR2 FQGTGA. The ends were cut back, 2 bases at V and 5 bases at J, with 15 bases in the middle. This CDR3 is 15 amino acids long. The source is a woman under 30 in good health and CMV-seronegative. The rearrangement links TRBV7-3 to TRBJ1-1; unclear D gene. The sequencing input was PBMCs. In nucleotides, the CDR3 is TGTGCCAGCAGCTTATCCGGCGGAGGCGGGACTGAAGCTTTCTTT. Protein sequence: CASSLSGGGGTEAFF.